Each of the 2 T cell receptor beta chains below was sequenced from the same sample in a study of blood T cell repertoires in COVID-19. The protocol was immunoSEQ multiplex PCR, while the TCRdb copy is restricted to in-frame clones and leaves out a portion. This sample yields fewer than 200,000 clones, of which 70% to 85% are seen a single time; 10% to 15% belongs to the top ten. The specimen was PBMCs or T cells enriched from blood (not recorded which). Receptors originate from a man between 50 and 59 years old who had recovered from COVID-19.

The J gene is TRBJ2-1, the V gene TRBV5-4; 9 nucleotides align to TRBD1. Germline lookup yields CDR1 SGHNT and CDR2 YYREEE (reference sequence). Unmatched junction bases numbered 4, after V lost 0 bases and J lost 0 bases. The CDR3 has 17 amino acids. CDR3 residues: CASSLGAGQGSYNEQFF. CDR3 DNA sequence: TGTGCCAGCAGCTTGGGGGCGGGACAGGGCTCCTACAATGAGCAGTTCTTC. Full variable domain (rest looked up from reference TRBV5-4 and TRBJ2-1): ETGVTQSPTHLIKTRGQQVTLRCSSQSGHNTVSWYQQALGQGPQFIFQYYREEENGRGNFPPRFSGLQFPNYSSELNVNALELDDSALYLCASSLGAGQGSYNEQFFGPGTRLTVL.

The chain employs TRBV5-1 and TRBJ1-1; TRBD1 matches 8 bases. The CDR3 is 15 residues long. CDR1 is SGHRS and CDR2 is YFSETQ in the germline V gene. V was clipped by 0 bases and J by 5 bases; unmatched bases: 6. The CDR3 nucleotides read TGCGCCAGCAGCTTGGGGGGACAGGCTGGGACTGAAGCTTTCTTT. As protein: CASSLGGQAGTEAFF.